Included here is one T cell receptor (beta chain) sequence, with context. This entry belongs to a study of blood T cell repertoires in COVID-19. Methods used by the authors: Reference gene primer amplification in the assay estimated nucleated cell counts. TCRdb's table, derived via immunoSEQ multiplex PCR, lists solely in-frame clones and lacks some. Clone size and the V and J calls come from that table; the DNA yielded D and trimming. The sample lists approximately 240,000 clones, around 90% occurring once. Participant age was about 18 to 95 years, and participants resided in fewer than 25 US areas. Allocation to cohorts depended on clinical history reported by the participants. Trimming shortened V by 0 bases and J by 7 bases, and 9 bases separated the two germline ends. The length of the CDR3 is 13 residues. The V gene's germline CDR1 is SGHAT and CDR2 FQNNGV.

The source is a woman aged 18 to 35 who had recovered from COVID-19. Input material: PBMCs or T cells enriched from blood (not recorded which). The gene calls are TRBV11-2 and TRBJ1-2; D uncertain. The CDR3 DNA sequence: TGTGCCAGCAGCTTAGAGGGAGGGTTTGGCTACACCTTC. Protein product: CASSLEGGFGYTF. The full variable domain, completed using reference TRBV11-2 and TRBJ1-2, is EAGVAQSPRYKIIEKRQSVAFWCNPISGHATLYWYQQILGQGPKLLIQFQNNGVVDDSQLPKDRFSAERLKGVDSTLKIQPAKLEDSAVYLCASSLEGGFGYTFGSGTRLTVV.